This T cell receptor (beta chain) was captured in a study of blood T cell repertoires in COVID-19. Study at large: Some COVID-19 samples were acute and others convalescent; all came from the United States, Italy and Spain. T cells, B-cell-depleted T cells, or PBMCs provided the cDNA or gDNA that served as material.

This clone has a handful of counts. Between the trimmed V and J ends, which lost 1 base and 2 bases, there was a span of 15 bases. The germline V gene has CDR1 LGHNA and CDR2 YSLEER. The CDR3 has 17 amino acids. Per the original data handling: Amplification of reference gene primers was used by the study to estimate nucleated cell counts. Using immunoSEQ multiplex PCR, the repertoire was profiled, and TCRdb retains in-frame clones only, with some absent. V and J calls plus clone size are reproduced from that table; the DNA served to infer D and trimming. The sample has 150,000 to 200,000 clones, around 80% seen once.

The TCR sequence derives from a woman aged 80 or older with active or convalescent COVID-19. Sequenced input: peripheral blood. The chain has TRBV4-3 and TRBJ2-1; maybe TRBD2 (6 bases). This CDR3 reads CASSQGVGRGTYNEQFF. CDR3 sequence (DNA): TGCGCCAGCAGCCAAGGGGTTGGGCGGGGAACCTACAATGAGCAGTTCTTC.